This entry lists 9 T cell receptor beta chains sequenced from one sample in a study of beta chain features in type 1 diabetes. The isolated RNA, all of it, was reverse transcribed, so expressed TCRB transcripts were what got sequenced. Assay used: immunoSEQ multiplex PCR; TCRdb lists only in-frame clones, some missing. The sample carries 250,000 or so clones, 25% to 30% recorded once. Input material: central memory CD4+ T cells from blood. These receptors were taken from a man in his thirties or forties in good health.

This clone was seen more than once but under ten times. The chain has TRBV27 and TRBJ1-2; unclear D gene. The V end lost 3 bases, the J end lost 0 bases, and 11 bases lay between the germline ends. Germline CDR1 reads MNHEY; CDR2 reads SMNVEV (reference sequence). The CDR3 has 15 amino acids. As DNA, the CDR3 is TGTGCCAGCAGTTTCTCTTTCGGTGCTAACTATGGCTACACCTTC. The encoded protein is CASSFSFGANYGYTF.

This clone was detected only a few times. This likely reflects a read error, since a far larger clone is one base away. V usage is TRBV29-1 and J usage is TRBJ2-3; perhaps TRBD2 as D (8 bases). Germline loops: CDR1 SQVTM, CDR2 ANQGSEA. Trimming pared 6 bases from V and 4 bases from J, leaving 23 bases between. CDR3 length equals 16 residues. The CDR3 nucleotides read TGCAGCGTCCAGCAGGGGGGAGCGGGAGTGGCAGATACGCAGTATTTT. It translates to CSVQQGGAGVADTQYF.

This clone was found a few times. The chain combines TRBV7-9 with TRBJ2-3; TRBD2 agrees at 10 bases. Per the germline V gene, CDR1 is SEHNR and CDR2 is FQNEAQ (reference sequence). This CDR3 has 16 amino acids. With 4 bases clipped from V and 4 bases from J, the junction kept 8 bases outside the gene matches. The CDR3 here is CASSSIIAGGSDTQYF. CDR3 coding DNA: TGTGCCAGCAGCTCTATTATAGCGGGAGGATCAGATACGCAGTATTTT.

This clone is a singleton in its sample. This rearrangement joins TRBV15 to TRBJ1-2, with 7 positions matching TRBD1. CDR3 length: 13 residues. Trimming at V came to 9 bases and at J to 4 bases, leaving 8 bases not matched to a gene. Germline V gene lookup returns CDR1 LNHNV and CDR2 YYDKDF (reference sequence). The CDR3 coding sequence is TGTGCCACTGAGGCAGGGGGTCGCTATGGCTACACCTTC. Amino acids: CATEAGGRYGYTF.

The chain has TRBV29-1 and TRBJ2-2, with a possible D match to TRBD1 (6 bases). The V end lost 5 bases, the J end lost 1 base, and 8 bases lay between the germline ends. The CDR3 contains 13 residues. The germline gives CDR1 SQVTM, CDR2 ANQGSEA. The CDR3 loop reads CSVQDRNTGELFF. DNA of the CDR3: TGCAGCGTTCAGGACAGGAACACCGGGGAGCTGTTTTTT.

This sequence joins TRBV10-3 and TRBJ2-1; TRBD2 agrees at 8 bases. With 8 bases clipped from V and 5 bases from J, the junction kept 8 bases outside the gene matches. CDR1 and CDR2 from the germline V gene are ENHRY and SYGVKD. The CDR3 extends over 14 amino acids. DNA for the CDR3: TGTGCCATCTCCGGAGGGACTAGGGACAATGAGCAGTTCTTC. Its translation is CAISGGTRDNEQFF.

This chain uses TRBV6-5 with TRBJ2-5; possible D gene TRBD2, 7 bases. CDR1 is MNHEY and CDR2 is SVGAGI in the germline V gene. The CDR3 has 13 residues. The V end was cut by 5 bases, the J end by 6 bases, with 13 bases between. CDR3 nucleotides: TGTGCCAGCAGTAATGGGGGGGGGCAGACCCAGTACTTC. It encodes CASSNGGGQTQYF.

This clone showed up just once. This chain joins TRBV2 and TRBJ2-3; 9 bases map to TRBD2. Per the germline V gene, CDR1 is SNHLY and CDR2 is FYNNEI. This CDR3 has 16 amino acids. The V gene end was trimmed by 6 bases and the J gene end by 2 bases; junction bases not matched to a gene: 9. CDR3 in amino acids: CASRPRAGGDTDTQYF. In DNA form, the CDR3 reads TGTGCCAGCAGGCCCAGAGCGGGGGGAGACACAGATACGCAGTATTTT.

The genes are TRBV5-1 and TRBJ1-2, with D unresolved. Germline V gene data show CDR1 as SGHRS and CDR2 as YFSETQ. CDR3 size: 14 residues. V was shortened by 4 bases and J by 2 bases, with 12 bases between the two germline ends. The CDR3 protein is CASSLGQENYGYTF. The CDR3 DNA reads as TGCGCCAGCAGCCTTGGGCAGGAGAACTATGGCTACACCTTC. Together with reference TRBV5-1 and TRBJ1-2, the CDR3 gives the full variable domain: KAGVTQTPRYLIKTRGQQVTLSCSPISGHRSVSWYQQTPGQGLQFLFEYFSETQRNKGNFPGRFSGRQFSNSRSEMNVSTLELGDSALYLCASSLGQENYGYTFGSGTRLTVV.